This TCR beta chain is from a study of cytotoxic CD8 clonotypes in ibrutinib-treated CLL (dated by TCRdb to the early 2020s). General notes on the study: The cohort included some 14 treatment-naive and under 13 relapsed/refractory patients; approximately 17 were IGHV unmutated. Responses were partial in some 24 patients and complete in 2; after median approximately 69 months follow-up, some 15 stayed in remission and roughly twelve progressed. Response samples were obtained after a median of roughly 13 months of treatment, with a range of about 6 to 40 months. On average, each sample had 255,043 productive templates and roughly 95,000 productive rearrangements. Longitudinal samples were available for about 30% of the roughly 90 trial participants. Cryopreserved peripheral blood mononuclear cells were collected at three points: before therapy, at response, and at either sustained remission or disease progression. Every remission and progressive disease sample was obtained while ibrutinib was still being received by the patients.

Each clonotype received, on average, approximately 9.9x coverage in deep resolution sequencing performed on a MiSeq, where the target depth lay between 1 in 1 million and 1 in 200,000 T cells. The immunoSEQ hsTCRB Kit was used to generate TCR beta libraries. The authors processed their data as follows. The data were analyzed with ImmunoSEQ Analyzer and ImmunoSEQ Data Assistant, and V, D and J gene assignments followed IMGT definitions. Clonality, which ranges from 0 to 1, was calculated by subtracting the normalized Shannon entropy of productive rearrangement frequencies from one. Public clonotype analysis was restricted to overrepresented clonotypes comprising at least 0.05% of each patient's repertoire. Repertoires from approximately 12 age-matched healthy donors in immuneACCESS were used as clonality controls. TCRdb mirrors the immuneACCESS table, restricted to in-frame sequences. Some clones are absent from its copies; in checked studies, under half trace to an unresolved V gene, and the reason for the others is unknown. The V and J calls and clone size come from that table; D and trimming were worked out from the DNA. The sample includes 49,000 or so clones, with roughly 53% observed a single time. The ten largest clonotypes hold around a third of the sample.

What the work shows at the level of the full study, not this receptor alone: Public clonotypes were rare and either shrank or stayed stable during treatment, and the rise in clonality at ibrutinib response reflected expansion of private clonotypes. Baseline clonality was found to be higher than that of age-matched healthy donors and was strongly correlated with circulating CD8+ T-cell counts. At ibrutinib response clonality went up, during sustained remission it held steady, and at progression it dropped back toward baseline. Sampling times were not matched between sustained-remission and progressing patients, and lymph node repertoires were not studied.

In the case of this clone: Its binding antigen is unknown. Per-base quality was not reported, and no clone a single base away is much larger than it.

What this sample's time point label stands for: 12 months on ibrutinib. For TCR beta library preparation, roughly 2 micrograms of genomic DNA were extracted from the cryopreserved PBMCs. High-throughput TCR beta sequencing was performed on longitudinal blood samples from CLL patients receiving ibrutinib monotherapy. The patients were enrolled in a single-center, open-label phase 2 trial of ibrutinib monotherapy. This TCR came from a human donor with chronic lymphocytic leukemia. The sample in question was PBMCs, obtained after 12 months of ibrutinib treatment.

The DNA sequence is as follows: TGTGCCAGCAGGGCCGGACAGGCAACGGAAGCTTTCTTT. It is translated as CASRAGQATEAFF. The receptor chain draws on TRBV6-6 and TRBJ1-1, and 7 bases in between align with TRBD1. V trim: 6 bases; J trim: 8 bases; unmatched bases: 9. The germline V gene (reference sequence) supplies CDR1 MNHNY and CDR2 SVGAGI. The CDR3 measures 13 amino acids from cysteine to phenylalanine. Only the CDR3 DNA stays, 39 bases, in frame from base 1.